This T cell receptor beta chain was sequenced for a study of molecular identifiers for immune sequencing clone quantification. Study conclusions and caveats: In naive cells, clones above 20 RNA copies held under 1% of molecules, whereas in effector cells they held over 98%. Amid roughly 1 million naive cells, spiked Jurkat TCR RNA from one cell was reportedly still detectable.

It was with previously described methods and listed TCR primers that bulk TCR libraries were made. TCRdb reprocessed the PCR reads with MiXCR, giving one entry per CDR3 protein. The repertoire holds some 590,000 distinct CDR3 sequences, with approximately 24% as singletons. About this clonotype: What it recognizes is unknown. Here the CDR3 omits its conserved ending phenylalanine or tryptophan, so a read error is the likely source. No DNA is shown, since the ends of the CDR3 on it are uncertain; the CDR3 is the one TCRdb lists.

Looked up from germline, CDR1 is LNHDA and CDR2 is SQIVND (reference sequence). The CDR3 comprises 13 residues, both ends counted. The sequenced sample was naive CD8+ T cells from blood, with Jurkat cell RNA spiked in. Subset meaning: FACS-sorted CD8+CD4-CCR7+CD45RA+ naive T cells. The chain combines TRBV19 with TRBJ2-2; the D call TRBD2 from the table was never checked on the DNA. This clonotype originated in a human donor in good health. Some libraries in this study had Jurkat cell RNA spiked in. The CDR3 sequence: CASTLQVSGELFS.